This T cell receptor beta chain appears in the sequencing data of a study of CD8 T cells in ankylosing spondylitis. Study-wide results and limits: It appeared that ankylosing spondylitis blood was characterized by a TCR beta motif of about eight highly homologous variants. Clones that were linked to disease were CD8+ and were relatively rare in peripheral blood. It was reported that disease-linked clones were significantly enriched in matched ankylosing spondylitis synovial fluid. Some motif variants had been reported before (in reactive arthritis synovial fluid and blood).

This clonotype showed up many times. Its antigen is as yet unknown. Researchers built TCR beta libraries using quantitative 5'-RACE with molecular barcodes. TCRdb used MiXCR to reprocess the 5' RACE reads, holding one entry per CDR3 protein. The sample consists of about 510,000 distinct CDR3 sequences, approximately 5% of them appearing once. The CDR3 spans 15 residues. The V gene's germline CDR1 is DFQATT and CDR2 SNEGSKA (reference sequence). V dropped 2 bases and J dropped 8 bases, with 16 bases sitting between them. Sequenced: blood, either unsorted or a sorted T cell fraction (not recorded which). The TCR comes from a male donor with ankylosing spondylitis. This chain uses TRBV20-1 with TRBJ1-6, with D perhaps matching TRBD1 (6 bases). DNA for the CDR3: TGCAGTGCTAGAAGGGACACACGACTTGATTCACCCCTCCACTTT. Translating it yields CSARRDTRLDSPLHF.